This T cell receptor (beta chain) emerged from a study of cytomegalovirus exposure and HLA in healthy donors. Study overall: Earlier findings included some 120 million unique TCR beta sequences obtained from around 180 million T cells. Findings and caveats of the study: Sequence variants that were highly shared formed a cluster that was likely a sequencing artifact. Rarity marked most TCR sequences, yet some public TCRs occurred in many donors. Per published reports, the classifier diagnosed cytomegalovirus status with high specificity and sensitivity.

The PCR ran on 60 Vbeta and 13 Jbeta primers. Clones were sequenced by immunoSEQ multiplex PCR, and TCRdb holds only the in-frame ones, with some missing. Altogether 100,000 or so clones are present, over 75% being singletons, with the ten largest covering 9.5% to 13%. Note on this clone: Its matching antigen is unknown.

Trimming at V came to 5 bases and at J to 3 bases, leaving 4 bases not matched to a gene. Germline loops: CDR1 SGHVS, CDR2 FQNEAQ. This CDR3 has 14 residues. The V call is TRBV7-8, the J call TRBJ2-3, with 8 bases identical to TRBD1. The clonotype originates from a middle-aged man in good health and CMV-seropositive. Material for sequencing was PBMCs. The chain's CDR3 is CASSLGQGTDTQYF. The CDR3 region has the DNA TGTGCCAGCAGCCTCGGACAGGGTACAGATACGCAGTATTTT. The whole variable domain, filled in from reference TRBV7-8 and TRBJ2-3, reads GAGVSQSPRYKVAKRGQDVALRCDPISGHVSLFWYQQALGQGPEFLTYFQNEAQLDKSGLPSDRFFAERPEGSVSTLKIQRTQQEDSAVYLCASSLGQGTDTQYFGPGTRLTVL.